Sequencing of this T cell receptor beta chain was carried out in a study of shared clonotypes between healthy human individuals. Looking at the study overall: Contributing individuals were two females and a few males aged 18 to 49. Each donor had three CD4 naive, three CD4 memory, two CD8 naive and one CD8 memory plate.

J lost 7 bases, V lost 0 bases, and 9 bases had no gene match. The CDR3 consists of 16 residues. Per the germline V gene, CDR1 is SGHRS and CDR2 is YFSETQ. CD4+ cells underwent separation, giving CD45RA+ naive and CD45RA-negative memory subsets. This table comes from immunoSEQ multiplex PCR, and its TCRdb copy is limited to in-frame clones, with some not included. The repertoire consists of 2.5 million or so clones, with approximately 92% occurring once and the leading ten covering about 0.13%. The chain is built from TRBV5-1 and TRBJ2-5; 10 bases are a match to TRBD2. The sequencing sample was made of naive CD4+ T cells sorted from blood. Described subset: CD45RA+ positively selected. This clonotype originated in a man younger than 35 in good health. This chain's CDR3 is CASSLEASGSQGTQYF. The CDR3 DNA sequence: TGCGCCAGCAGCTTGGAGGCTAGCGGGAGTCAGGGGACCCAGTACTTC. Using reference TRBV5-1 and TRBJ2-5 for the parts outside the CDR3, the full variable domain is KAGVTQTPRYLIKTRGQQVTLSCSPISGHRSVSWYQQTPGQGLQFLFEYFSETQRNKGNFPGRFSGRQFSNSRSEMNVSTLELGDSALYLCASSLEASGSQGTQYFGPGTRLLVL.